Listed below are T cell receptor beta chains from one sample, sequenced in a study of cytomegalovirus exposure and HLA in healthy donors. Profiling relied on immunoSEQ multiplex PCR, and the TCRdb table lists in-frame clones only, not all of them. Of around 160,000 clones listed, 77% are singletons. Sequenced sample: PBMCs. These receptor sequences come from a woman between 35 and 50 years old in good health and CMV-seropositive. Each CDR3 is given with its conserved first and last residue. The order of the fields is V gene, CDR3 protein.

TRBV2 CASKLAGLANEQFF
TRBV11-3 CASSFRTSFYEQYF
TRBV19 CASSIQYYDSNQPQHF
TRBV30 CALGASGTTGELFF
TRBV7-8 CASSPRQGASNQPQHF
TRBV6-5 CASSNRGSEAFF
TRBV5-1 CASSLEGQGASGYTF
TRBV18 CASSPETGNSPLHF
TRBV19 CASRKGWEAGELFF
TRBV27 CASSLQAVGNQPQHF
TRBV27 CASSPLGRAEKLFF
TRBV21-1 CASSVSRLPSSYEQYF
TRBV5-8 CASSLGLDQETQYF
TRBV4-1 CASSQDSVRAGVPTDTQYF
TRBV7-9 CASSSRTGGLYGYTF
TRBV6-1 CASTPGQFYEQYF
TRBV28 CASSPTGVGPTEAFF
TRBV6-1 CASSPESTGRAFF
TRBV5-1 CASSAGTSPTGELFF